This T cell receptor (beta chain) was found in a study of shared clonotypes between healthy human individuals. Study-level background: CD4 naive cells filled three plates per donor, CD4 memory three, CD8 naive two and CD8 memory one.

Trimming at V came to 4 bases and at J to 8 bases, leaving 5 bases not matched to a gene. CDR1 SGHTS and CDR2 YDEGEE come from the germline V gene. This CDR3 spans 15 amino acids. Terminally differentiated effector memory CD45RA+ cells were left out of the naive CD8 fraction, which was CD45RO-negative and positively selected for CCR7. This table comes from immunoSEQ multiplex PCR, and its TCRdb copy is limited to in-frame clones, with some not included. The repertoire consists of hundreds of thousands of clones, with around 90% occurring once and the leading ten covering about 24%. The chain joins TRBV5-8 to TRBJ2-1, with 14 nucleotides matching TRBD2. The sequencing sample was made of naive CD8+ T cells sorted from blood. The receptor was isolated from a man aged 25 to 40 in good health. The CDR3 DNA reads TGTGCCAGCAGCCCTGGACTAGCGGGAGGAGATGAGCAGTTCTTC. Its protein is CASSPGLAGGDEQFF.